This T cell receptor beta chain was retrieved from a study of blood T cells in healthy people across ages. Study-level information: Template switching caught about one barcoded beta molecule for each two T cells.

The CDR3 spans 14 residues. The germline gives CDR1 SSHAT, CDR2 FNYEAQ (reference sequence). A second PCR, run for about 7 to 12 cycles, used a sample-barcoded 5' primer plus a J-beta primer mix. Carrying 12 random nucleotides, a template-switch adaptor labeled each individual cDNA molecule. TCRdb processed the 5' RACE reads anew with MiXCR; each CDR3 protein has one entry. Among 870,000 or so distinct CDR3 sequences listed, 25% to 30% were seen once. This clonotype has just a few counts. A read error may produce the germline difference seen at one junction end. Sequencing was done on a sample of blood. The rearrangement joins TRBV7-7 to TRBJ2-7; D may correspond to TRBD1 or TRBD2 (5 bases each). The TCR was taken from a woman older than 75 in good health. The CDR3 coding sequence is TGTGCTAGCACCGGGGCGGCAAACTCCTACGAGCAGTACTTC. This codes for CASTGAANSYEQYF.